The sequence of this T cell receptor (beta chain) was determined in a study of cytomegalovirus exposure and HLA in healthy donors. The CDR3 spans 18 residues. Germline V CDR1 and CDR2: SGHVS, FNYEAQ. Trimming cost V 0 bases and J 6 bases; bases outside gene matches: 13. 13 Jbeta primers and 60 Vbeta primers were used for the PCR. TCRdb's copy holds only in-frame clones and misses some; the assay was immunoSEQ multiplex PCR. The repertoire holds some 96,000 clones, with 64% as singletons. J is TRBJ1-5 and V is TRBV7-6; TRBD1 matches at 8 bases. This clonotype was obtained from a man in his sixties in good health and CMV-seronegative. The sample consisted of PBMCs. The CDR3 DNA follows: TGTGCCAGCAGCTTAGCCCGGGGCAGGGGGCGGAAGGGTCAGCCCCAGCATTTT. Encoded protein: CASSLARGRGRKGQPQHF.